A selection of T cell receptor beta chains follows, all from one sample in a study of blood T cells in healthy people across ages. TCRdb redid the calling of the 5' RACE reads with MiXCR, one entry per CDR3 protein. Counted here are 600,000 or so distinct CDR3 sequences, more than 20% occurring once; the ten biggest clones make up approximately 3.6%. The sequenced sample consisted of blood. Receptor source: a man in his sixties or seventies in good health. The CDR3 runs from the conserved cysteine through the conserved F or W. The order of the fields is J gene, D gene, V gene, clone size, CDR3 protein, CDR3 DNA. D genes are given only for firm matches. Clone sizes are given selectively: once, few, many, or a class where the clone is expanded.

j_gene: TRBJ2-5; d_gene: TRBD1; v_gene: TRBV29-1; abundance: few; CDR3aa: CSVGDRGRQETQHF; CDR3nt: TGCAGCGTTGGAGACAGGGGGCGACAAGAGACCCAGCACTTC
j_gene: TRBJ2-5; d_gene: TRBD1; v_gene: TRBV12-3/TRBV12-4; abundance: .; CDR3aa: CASSLGQMIGETQYF; CDR3nt: TGTGCCAGCAGTTTGGGACAGATGATCGGAGAGACCCAGTACTTC
j_gene: TRBJ1-4; d_gene: .; v_gene: TRBV20-1; abundance: .; CDR3aa: CSARDGSTGPTVNEKLFF; CDR3nt: TGCAGTGCTAGAGATGGTTCGACGGGTCCAACGGTCAATGAAAAACTGTTTTTT
j_gene: TRBJ2-2; d_gene: TRBD2; v_gene: TRBV10-3; abundance: .; CDR3aa: CAIKKREAGGELFF; CDR3nt: TGTGCCATCAAAAAACGGGAGGCCGGCGGGGAGCTGTTTTTT
j_gene: TRBJ2-1; d_gene: .; v_gene: TRBV20-1; abundance: few; CDR3aa: CSARTGRSYNEQFF; CDR3nt: TGCAGTGCTAGGACGGGGCGGTCCTACAATGAGCAGTTCTTC
j_gene: TRBJ1-2; d_gene: .; v_gene: TRBV15; abundance: .; CDR3aa: CATSNSPSRVTNYGYTF; CDR3nt: TGTGCCACCAGCAATAGCCCGTCAAGGGTTACTAACTATGGCTACACCTTC
j_gene: TRBJ1-3; d_gene: .; v_gene: TRBV7-2; abundance: .; CDR3aa: CASSLAGAANTIYF; CDR3nt: TGTGCCAGCAGCTTAGCGGGGGCTGCAAACACCATATATTTT
j_gene: TRBJ1-1; d_gene: .; v_gene: TRBV5-1; abundance: .; CDR3aa: CASSLAYDAEAFF; CDR3nt: TGCGCCAGCAGCTTGGCCTACGACGCTGAAGCTTTCTTT
j_gene: TRBJ2-7; d_gene: TRBD2; v_gene: TRBV6-2/TRBV6-3; abundance: .; CDR3aa: CASRTGTREQYF; CDR3nt: TGTGCCAGCAGGACCGGGACTAGGGAGCAGTACTTC
j_gene: TRBJ2-3; d_gene: .; v_gene: TRBV2; abundance: few; CDR3aa: CASSERAVTQYF; CDR3nt: TGTGCCAGCAGTGAGAGAGCGGTAACGCAGTATTTT
j_gene: TRBJ2-5; d_gene: TRBD1; v_gene: TRBV12-3/TRBV12-4; abundance: .; CDR3aa: CASRAPGQGYETQYF; CDR3nt: TGTGCCAGCAGAGCCCCGGGACAGGGATACGAGACCCAGTACTTC
j_gene: TRBJ2-5; d_gene: .; v_gene: TRBV7-2; abundance: .; CDR3aa: CASTLYPETQYF; CDR3nt: TGTGCCAGCACCCTTTACCCGGAGACCCAGTACTTC
j_gene: TRBJ2-2; d_gene: .; v_gene: TRBV7-2; abundance: few; CDR3aa: CASSSGRGLSTNTGELFF; CDR3nt: TGTGCCAGCAGCTCCGGCAGGGGACTATCAACGAACACCGGGGAGCTGTTTTTT
j_gene: TRBJ2-3; d_gene: .; v_gene: TRBV5-5; abundance: few; CDR3aa: CASSLSWGQRTDTQYF; CDR3nt: TGTGCCAGCAGCTTGTCATGGGGGCAACGGACAGATACGCAGTATTTT
j_gene: TRBJ1-5; d_gene: .; v_gene: TRBV27; abundance: few; CDR3aa: CASSPRNGGDSNQPQHF; CDR3nt: TGTGCCAGCAGTCCCCGTAACGGGGGGGATAGCAATCAGCCCCAGCATTTT
j_gene: TRBJ2-7; d_gene: TRBD2; v_gene: TRBV3-1; abundance: few; CDR3aa: CASSPRTSGNGYEQYF; CDR3nt: TGTGCCAGCAGCCCGAGGACTAGCGGGAACGGGTACGAGCAGTACTTC
j_gene: TRBJ2-5; d_gene: .; v_gene: TRBV2; abundance: .; CDR3aa: CASSEDAQTQYF; CDR3nt: TGTGCCAGCAGCGAGGACGCGCAGACCCAGTACTTC
j_gene: TRBJ1-2; d_gene: TRBD1; v_gene: TRBV20-1; abundance: few; CDR3aa: CSARTGGNGYTF; CDR3nt: TGCAGTGCCAGAACAGGGGGCAACGGCTACACCTTC
j_gene: TRBJ2-1; d_gene: TRBD2; v_gene: TRBV20-1; abundance: .; CDR3aa: CSARAYSGSSYNEQFF; CDR3nt: TGCAGTGCTAGAGCCTATAGCGGGAGCTCCTACAATGAGCAGTTCTTC
j_gene: TRBJ2-5; d_gene: .; v_gene: TRBV21-1; abundance: few; CDR3aa: CASSKEVRGQVTQYF; CDR3nt: TGTGCCAGCAGCAAAGAAGTACGCGGCCAAGTGACCCAGTACTTC
j_gene: TRBJ2-2; d_gene: TRBD1; v_gene: TRBV15; abundance: .; CDR3aa: CATSNYRGYDTGELFF; CDR3nt: TGTGCCACCAGCAATTACAGGGGTTACGACACCGGGGAGCTGTTTTTT
j_gene: TRBJ2-5; d_gene: .; v_gene: TRBV5-1; abundance: few; CDR3aa: CASRETSLETQYF; CDR3nt: TGCGCCAGCAGAGAAACTAGTTTGGAGACCCAGTACTTC
j_gene: TRBJ2-2; d_gene: .; v_gene: TRBV21-1; abundance: .; CDR3aa: CASSRSGQGSTGELFF; CDR3nt: TGTGCCAGCAGTCGGTCGGGACAGGGGAGCACCGGGGAGTTGTTTTTT
j_gene: TRBJ2-3; d_gene: .; v_gene: TRBV20-1; abundance: few; CDR3aa: CSATNRVKNTDTQYF; CDR3nt: TGCAGTGCCACTAACAGGGTAAAGAACACAGATACGCAGTATTTT
j_gene: TRBJ1-5; d_gene: TRBD1; v_gene: TRBV7-9; abundance: .; CDR3aa: CASTRRGRYSNQPQHF; CDR3nt: TGTGCCAGCACCCGAAGGGGGCGGTATAGCAATCAGCCCCAGCATTTT
j_gene: TRBJ2-7; d_gene: TRBD1; v_gene: TRBV28; abundance: few; CDR3aa: CASQPRGISYEQYF; CDR3nt: TGTGCCAGCCAACCCAGGGGGATCAGTTACGAGCAGTACTTC
j_gene: TRBJ2-2; d_gene: TRBD2; v_gene: TRBV6-5; abundance: .; CDR3aa: CASSYGTRANTGELFF; CDR3nt: TGTGCCAGCAGTTACGGGACTAGAGCGAACACCGGGGAGCTGTTTTTT
j_gene: TRBJ2-3; d_gene: TRBD2; v_gene: TRBV27; abundance: .; CDR3aa: CASRGEREGTTDTQYF; CDR3nt: TGTGCCAGCAGGGGAGAGCGGGAGGGAACCACAGATACGCAGTATTTT
j_gene: TRBJ1-4; d_gene: .; v_gene: TRBV2; abundance: few; CDR3aa: CASSETGSEKLFF; CDR3nt: TGTGCCAGCAGTGAAACAGGGAGTGAAAAACTGTTTTTT
j_gene: TRBJ1-2; d_gene: .; v_gene: TRBV12-3/TRBV12-4; abundance: few; CDR3aa: CASSTKGGRRYGYTF; CDR3nt: TGTGCCAGCAGTACGAAGGGGGGACGTCGCTATGGCTACACCTTC
j_gene: TRBJ2-3; d_gene: TRBD1; v_gene: TRBV5-4; abundance: few; CDR3aa: CASSALQGPSTDTQYF; CDR3nt: TGTGCCAGCAGCGCCTTACAGGGGCCTAGCACAGATACGCAGTATTTT
j_gene: TRBJ1-4; d_gene: TRBD1; v_gene: TRBV5-1; abundance: few; CDR3aa: CASSLTGTELEKLFF; CDR3nt: TGCGCCAGCAGCCTTACCGGGACAGAACTCGAAAAACTGTTTTTT
j_gene: TRBJ2-7; d_gene: .; v_gene: TRBV9; abundance: .; CDR3aa: CASSVESESYEQYF; CDR3nt: TGTGCCAGCAGCGTAGAGTCGGAATCCTACGAGCAGTACTTC
j_gene: TRBJ2-3; d_gene: TRBD2; v_gene: TRBV7-8; abundance: .; CDR3aa: CASSHLADTDTQYF; CDR3nt: TGTGCCAGCAGTCACCTAGCGGACACAGATACGCAGTATTTT
j_gene: TRBJ2-7; d_gene: TRBD1; v_gene: TRBV29-1; abundance: .; CDR3aa: CSALTGDSYEQYF; CDR3nt: TGCAGCGCCCTGACAGGGGACTCCTACGAGCAGTACTTC
j_gene: TRBJ2-2; d_gene: .; v_gene: TRBV5-1; abundance: .; CDR3aa: CASSLEAELFF; CDR3nt: TGTGCCAGCAGCTTGGAAGCCGAGCTGTTTTTT
j_gene: TRBJ2-5; d_gene: .; v_gene: TRBV13; abundance: .; CDR3aa: CASSSQQETQYF; CDR3nt: TGTGCCAGCAGCTCGCAACAGGAGACCCAGTACTTC
j_gene: TRBJ1-2; d_gene: .; v_gene: TRBV7-9; abundance: .; CDR3aa: CASSSGLGGYTF; CDR3nt: TGTGCCAGCAGCTCTGGCCTCGGAGGCTACACCTTC
j_gene: TRBJ2-5; d_gene: TRBD1; v_gene: TRBV3-1; abundance: few; CDR3aa: CASSQRTGTETQYF; CDR3nt: TGTGCCAGCAGCCAAAGGACAGGGACAGAGACCCAGTACTTC
j_gene: TRBJ2-7; d_gene: TRBD2; v_gene: TRBV12-3/TRBV12-4; abundance: .; CDR3aa: CASSSPGLAGGLPPYEQYF; CDR3nt: TGTGCCAGCAGTTCCCCGGGACTAGCGGGAGGACTTCCTCCCTACGAGCAGTACTTC
j_gene: TRBJ1-2; d_gene: .; v_gene: TRBV5-1; abundance: .; CDR3aa: CASSLATGGGYGYTF; CDR3nt: TGCGCCAGCAGCTTGGCCACGGGAGGAGGCTATGGCTACACCTTC
j_gene: TRBJ2-1; d_gene: TRBD2; v_gene: TRBV6-5; abundance: few; CDR3aa: CASRYTSGGSYNEQFF; CDR3nt: TGTGCCAGCAGATATACTAGCGGGGGCTCCTACAATGAGCAGTTCTTC
j_gene: TRBJ2-5; d_gene: .; v_gene: TRBV20-1; abundance: .; CDR3aa: CSATKPGLQETQYF; CDR3nt: TGCAGTGCTACGAAGCCCGGGCTTCAAGAGACCCAGTACTTC
j_gene: TRBJ2-1; d_gene: TRBD2; v_gene: TRBV20-1; abundance: few; CDR3aa: CSALGMGVLAGLNEQFF; CDR3nt: TGCAGTGCCCTAGGGATGGGGGTACTAGCGGGGTTGAATGAGCAGTTCTTC
j_gene: TRBJ2-3; d_gene: TRBD2; v_gene: TRBV12-3/TRBV12-4; abundance: .; CDR3aa: CASTGGTSATDTQYF; CDR3nt: TGTGCCAGCACGGGGGGTACTAGCGCCACAGATACGCAGTATTTT
j_gene: TRBJ2-3; d_gene: .; v_gene: TRBV11-2; abundance: few; CDR3aa: CASSLDRTKGDTQYF; CDR3nt: TGTGCCAGCAGCTTAGATAGGACCAAGGGAGATACGCAGTATTTT
j_gene: TRBJ2-7; d_gene: .; v_gene: TRBV3-1; abundance: .; CDR3aa: CASSHSGEQYF; CDR3nt: TGTGCCAGCAGCCATTCTGGCGAGCAGTACTTC
j_gene: TRBJ1-1; d_gene: TRBD1; v_gene: TRBV24-1; abundance: .; CDR3aa: CATSDFGGTGGSMNTEAFF; CDR3nt: TGTGCCACCAGTGATTTCGGGGGGACAGGGGGCTCCATGAACACTGAAGCTTTCTTT
j_gene: TRBJ1-4; d_gene: .; v_gene: TRBV29-1; abundance: once; CDR3aa: CSVELMGKLFF; CDR3nt: TGCAGCGTTGAACTTATGGGAAAACTGTTTTTT
j_gene: TRBJ2-5; d_gene: .; v_gene: TRBV5-1; abundance: .; CDR3aa: CASSPSLRTVQETQYF; CDR3nt: TGCGCCAGCAGCCCCTCCCTTCGGACGGTTCAAGAGACCCAGTACTTC
j_gene: TRBJ2-1; d_gene: .; v_gene: TRBV12-3/TRBV12-4; abundance: .; CDR3aa: CASSEGGRFGNEQFF; CDR3nt: TGTGCCAGCAGTGAGGGGGGCAGGTTTGGCAATGAGCAGTTCTTC
j_gene: TRBJ2-1; d_gene: .; v_gene: TRBV12-3/TRBV12-4; abundance: few; CDR3aa: CASSYLADRTLF; CDR3nt: TGTGCCAGCAGCTATCTAGCGGACAGGACTCTCTTC
j_gene: TRBJ2-1; d_gene: .; v_gene: TRBV9; abundance: few; CDR3aa: CASSVGINEQFF; CDR3nt: TGTGCCAGCAGCGTGGGAATTAATGAGCAGTTCTTC
j_gene: TRBJ2-5; d_gene: .; v_gene: TRBV5-1; abundance: many; CDR3aa: CASSVGAQETQYF; CDR3nt: TGCGCCAGCAGCGTAGGAGCTCAAGAGACCCAGTACTTC
j_gene: TRBJ2-7; d_gene: TRBD1; v_gene: TRBV27; abundance: few; CDR3aa: CASSLGTASREQYF; CDR3nt: TGTGCCAGCAGTTTAGGGACAGCATCCCGCGAGCAGTACTTC
j_gene: TRBJ2-1; d_gene: TRBD2; v_gene: TRBV14; abundance: .; CDR3aa: CASSRGLAGAAEQFF; CDR3nt: TGTGCCAGCAGCAGAGGACTAGCGGGAGCTGCTGAGCAGTTCTTC
j_gene: TRBJ2-1; d_gene: TRBD2; v_gene: TRBV7-9; abundance: many; CDR3aa: CASSLGLAVVNQQFF; CDR3nt: TGTGCCAGCAGCTTAGGACTAGCCGTAGTTAATCAGCAGTTCTTC
j_gene: TRBJ2-1; d_gene: .; v_gene: TRBV7-2; abundance: .; CDR3aa: CASSWSGTGVGNEQFF; CDR3nt: TGTGCCAGCAGCTGGTCCGGGACGGGAGTAGGGAATGAGCAGTTCTTC
j_gene: TRBJ2-3; d_gene: TRBD2; v_gene: TRBV28; abundance: .; CDR3aa: CASRTPTIGREGRRSTDTQYF; CDR3nt: TGTGCCAGCAGAACCCCCACTATCGGGCGGGAGGGCCGGAGGAGCACAGATACGCAGTATTTT
j_gene: TRBJ2-1; d_gene: .; v_gene: TRBV28; abundance: .; CDR3aa: CASRTQGRYNEQFF; CDR3nt: TGTGCCAGCAGAACTCAGGGGAGGTACAATGAGCAGTTCTTC